These 10 T cell receptor beta chains originate from one sample sequenced in a study of T-cell memory formation after mild COVID-19. One entry per CDR3 protein, called by TCRdb with MiXCR from the 5' RACE reads. The table lists about 450,000 distinct CDR3 sequences, 23% of them singletons. The specimen sequenced was PBMCs or a T cell subset sorted from them (not recorded which). The source is an adult woman who had mild COVID-19 (a few samples of this study predate the infection). Cell type and time point are not known.

The genes are TRBV20-1 and TRBJ2-1, with 9 nucleotides matching TRBD1. With V trimmed by 6 bases and J by 14 bases, 11 bases remained unmatched. Germline-derived CDR1 and CDR2 are DFQATT and SNEGSKA (reference sequence). CDR3 length: 12 residues. The CDR3 region has the DNA TGCAGTGCGCGGACAGGGGACCTCCCCAAGTTCTTC. It codes for CSARTGDLPKFF.

This rearrangement joins TRBV6-1 to TRBJ2-1, with 8 bases that match TRBD2. The V gene end was trimmed by 10 bases and the J gene end by 1 base; junction bases not matched to a gene: 6. The germline V gene encodes CDR1 MNHNS and CDR2 SASEGT. This CDR3 has 14 residues. In DNA form, the CDR3 reads TGTGCCACCCTACGGGGGGGGTCCTACAATGAGCAGTTCTTC. It translates to CATLRGGSYNEQFF.

This clonotype showed up just a few times. CDR3 residues: CASSHNRQGQLGTGELFF. DNA for the CDR3: TGTGCCAGCAGCCACAACCGACAGGGACAACTTGGTACCGGGGAGCTGTTTTTT. The rearrangement uses TRBV4-2 and TRBJ2-2, with 7 bases aligning to TRBD1. This CDR3 spans 18 amino acids. The germline V gene has CDR1 LGHNA and CDR2 YNFKEQ. Trimming at V came to 3 bases and at J to 5 bases, leaving 15 bases not matched to a gene.

The V call is TRBV25-1, the J call TRBJ2-3; D is uncertain. Germline CDR1 reads MGHDK; CDR2 reads SYGVNS. The germline V and J ends were trimmed by 2 bases and 5 bases, with 14 bases remaining between them. The CDR3 has 15 amino acids. As DNA, the CDR3 is TGTGCCAGCAGTGAACTCCGGGTAATTGGAGATACGCAGTATTTT. Amino acids: CASSELRVIGDTQYF.

This clonotype was observed at least ten times. The chain combines TRBV9 with TRBJ2-3; D ambiguous. Per the germline V gene, CDR1 is SGDLS and CDR2 is YYNGEE. CDR3 length: 15 amino acids. Between the trimmed V and J ends, which lost 4 bases and 0 bases, there was a span of 12 bases. The DNA for the CDR3 is TGTGCCAGCAGCTACAGCAGTTTTAGCACAGATACGCAGTATTTT. This sequence encodes CASSYSSFSTDTQYF. The full variable domain, its missing parts supplied by reference TRBV9 and TRBJ2-3, is DSGVTQTPKHLITATGQRVTLRCSPRSGDLSVYWYQQSLDQGLQFLIQYYNGEERAKGNILERFSAQQFPDLHSELNLSSLELGDSALYFCASSYSSFSTDTQYFGPGTRLTVL.

In this sample, this clonotype turned up a few times. The rearrangement uses TRBV11-3 and TRBJ2-1; 7 bases line up with TRBD2. The CDR3 covers 10 residues. With V trimmed by 6 bases and J by 12 bases, 2 bases remained unmatched. The germline gives CDR1 SGHNT, CDR2 YENEEA. CDR3 DNA sequence: TGTGCCAGCAGGTCGGGGGGGCAGTTCTTC. Its protein product is CASRSGGQFF. Filled out from reference TRBV11-3 and TRBJ2-1, the complete variable domain reads EAGVVQSPRYKIIEKKQPVAFWCNPISGHNTLYWYLQNLGQGPELLIRYENEEAVDDSQLPKDRFSAERLKGVDSTLKIQPAELGDSAVYLCASRSGGQFFGPGTRLTVL.

This clonotype was counted between two and nine times. The V call is TRBV20-1, the J call TRBJ1-6; D is uncertain. Between the trimmed V and J ends, which lost 0 bases and 6 bases, there was a span of 12 bases. This CDR3 is 15 amino acids long. The germline gives CDR1 DFQATT, CDR2 SNEGSKA (reference sequence). The CDR3: CSARDSHSTNSPLHF. CDR3 sequence (DNA): TGCAGTGCTAGAGATTCCCACAGTACTAATTCACCCCTCCACTTT.

This clonotype has a handful of counts. V usage is TRBV20-1 and J usage is TRBJ2-2, with 12 bases identical to TRBD2. CDR1 is DFQATT and CDR2 is SNEGSKA in the germline V gene (reference sequence). The CDR3 is 17 residues long. Trimming at V came to 2 bases and at J to 3 bases, leaving 7 bases not matched to a gene. The CDR3 region has the DNA TGCAGTGCTAGAAAGGCTAGCGGGGGGGCCGACACCGGGGAGCTGTTTTTT. It encodes CSARKASGGADTGELFF.

This chain uses TRBV29-1 with TRBJ2-5; 10 bases match TRBD2. The CDR3 is made up of 15 amino acids. Per the germline V gene, CDR1 is SQVTM and CDR2 is ANQGSEA. V was clipped by 6 bases and J by 2 bases; unmatched bases: 9. The CDR3 bases are TGCAGCGTGCCGACTAGCGGGTACCGGCAAGAGACCCAGTACTTC. Its translation: CSVPTSGYRQETQYF.

The chain has TRBV12-3 or TRBV12-4 and TRBJ1-5; the D gene is possibly TRBD1 (5 bases). The CDR3 loop spans 15 amino acids. V was clipped by 5 bases and J by 3 bases, with 14 bases between them. The CDR3 DNA follows: TGTGCCAGCAGTCCCACAGGTCTCATCAATCAGCCCCAGCATTTT. Protein product: CASSPTGLINQPQHF.